There are many counts of the clone carrying this T cell receptor (beta chain). Its antigen is not identified. This record belongs to a study of T cells in Graves' hyperthyroidism and ophthalmopathy. The study left out patients who had uncontrolled infection, other autoimmune disease, pregnancy or lactation. Under 12 ml fresh peripheral blood yielded the PBMCs. V lost 0 bases, J lost 4 bases, and 12 bases stayed unmatched. This CDR3 spans 18 amino acids. The germline CDR1 and CDR2 sequences are SGHRS and YFSETQ. Study-wide results and limits: The majority of expanded thyroid clonotypes above 0.001 also appeared in blood. Ophthalmopathy, as predicted by the model, came a median 6.5 months after the prediction.

Using RNA transcripts as the source, TCR beta CDR3 regions were amplified. The TCR CDR3 was amplified in a first-round RT-PCR using the HTBI primer set. TCRdb independently ran MiXCR on the multiplex PCR reads; one entry per CDR3 protein. Of approximately 430,000 distinct CDR3 sequences listed, about 14% are singletons. The clonotype comes from a man aged 18 to 29 with Graves' ophthalmopathy. The sequenced sample consisted of blood. The rearrangement links TRBV5-1 to TRBJ2-2; 7 nucleotides align to TRBD1. The CDR3: CASSLARTGWMSTGELFF. DNA of the CDR3: TGCGCCAGCAGCTTGGCCAGGACAGGATGGATGAGCACCGGGGAGCTGTTTTTT.